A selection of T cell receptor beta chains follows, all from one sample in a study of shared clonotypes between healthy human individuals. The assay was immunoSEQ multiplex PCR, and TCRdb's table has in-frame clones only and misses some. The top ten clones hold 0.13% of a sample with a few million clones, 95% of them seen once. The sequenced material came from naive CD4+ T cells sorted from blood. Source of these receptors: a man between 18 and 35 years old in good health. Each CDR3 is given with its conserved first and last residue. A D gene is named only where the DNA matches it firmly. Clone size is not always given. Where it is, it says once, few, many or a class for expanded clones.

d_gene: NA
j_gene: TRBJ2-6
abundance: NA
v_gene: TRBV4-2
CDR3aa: CASSQDQGLSSGANVLTF
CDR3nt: TGTGCCAGCAGCCAAGACCAGGGGTTAAGCTCTGGGGCCAACGTCCTGACTTTC

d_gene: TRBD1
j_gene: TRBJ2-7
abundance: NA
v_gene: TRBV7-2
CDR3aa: CASSLGTGYYEQYF
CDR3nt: TGTGCCAGCAGCTTAGGGACAGGTTACTACGAGCAGTACTTC

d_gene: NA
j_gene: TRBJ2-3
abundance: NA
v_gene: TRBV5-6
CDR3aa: CASKFRRKTSTDTQYF
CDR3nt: TGTGCCAGCAAGTTCAGGAGAAAAACTAGCACAGATACGCAGTATTTT

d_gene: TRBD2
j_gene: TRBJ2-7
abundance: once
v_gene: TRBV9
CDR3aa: CASSVSSGGSYEQYF
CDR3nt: TGTGCCAGCAGCGTATCTAGCGGGGGCTCCTACGAGCAGTACTTC

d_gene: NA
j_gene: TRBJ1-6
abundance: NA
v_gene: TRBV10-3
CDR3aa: CAISESQNNSPLHF
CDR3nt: TGTGCCATCAGTGAGTCCCAAAACAATTCACCCCTCCACTTT

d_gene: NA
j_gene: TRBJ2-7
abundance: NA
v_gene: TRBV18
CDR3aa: CASSPSNHRYEQYF
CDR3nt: TGTGCCAGCTCACCTTCGAATCATAGGTACGAGCAGTACTTC

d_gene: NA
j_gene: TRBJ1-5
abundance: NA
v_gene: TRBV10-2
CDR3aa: CASSAQTGPYNQPQHF
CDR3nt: TGCGCCAGCAGTGCCCAAACCGGACCTTACAATCAGCCCCAGCATTTT

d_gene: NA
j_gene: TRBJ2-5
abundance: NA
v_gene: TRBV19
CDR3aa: CASSSRGTYQETQYF
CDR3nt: TGTGCCAGTAGTAGCAGGGGAACGTACCAAGAGACCCAGTACTTC

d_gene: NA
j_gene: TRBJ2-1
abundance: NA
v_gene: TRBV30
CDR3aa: CAWSATPRSGNEQFF
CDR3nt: TGTGCCTGGAGTGCTACCCCTCGGAGTGGCAATGAGCAGTTCTTC

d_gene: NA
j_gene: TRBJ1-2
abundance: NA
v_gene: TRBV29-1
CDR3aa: CSVEASRGEYGYTF
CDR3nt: TGCAGCGTTGAAGCCAGCCGCGGGGAATATGGCTACACCTTC

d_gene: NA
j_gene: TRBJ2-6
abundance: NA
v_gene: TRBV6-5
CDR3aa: CASWRSGANVLTF
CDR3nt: TGTGCCAGCTGGAGGTCCGGGGCCAACGTCCTGACTTTC

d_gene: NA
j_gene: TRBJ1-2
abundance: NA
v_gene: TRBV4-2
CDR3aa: CASSPNARNLNYGYTF
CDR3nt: TGTGCCAGCAGTCCTAATGCCAGGAATTTAAACTATGGCTACACCTTC

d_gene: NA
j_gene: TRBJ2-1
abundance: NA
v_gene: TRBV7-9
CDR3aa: CASSQGQIYNEQFF
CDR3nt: TGTGCCAGCAGCCAAGGACAGATTTACAATGAGCAGTTCTTC

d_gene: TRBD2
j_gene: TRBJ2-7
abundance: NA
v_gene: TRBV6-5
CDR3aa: CASSTRTSGTYEQYF
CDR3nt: TGTGCCAGCAGCACAAGGACTAGCGGGACCTACGAGCAGTACTTC

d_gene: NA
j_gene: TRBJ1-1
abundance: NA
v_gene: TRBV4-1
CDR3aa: CASSPGTLNTEAFF
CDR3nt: TGCGCCAGCAGCCCGGGGACACTGAACACTGAAGCTTTCTTT

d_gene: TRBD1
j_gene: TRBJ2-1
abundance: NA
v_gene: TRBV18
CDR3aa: CASSPIGGTGQTSSYNEQFF
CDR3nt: TGTGCCAGCTCACCGATTGGCGGGACAGGGCAAACTAGCTCCTACAATGAGCAGTTCTTC

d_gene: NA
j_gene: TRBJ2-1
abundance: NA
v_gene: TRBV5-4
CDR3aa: CASSLVQGSYNEQFF
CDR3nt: TGTGCCAGCAGCTTGGTTCAGGGATCCTACAATGAGCAGTTCTTC

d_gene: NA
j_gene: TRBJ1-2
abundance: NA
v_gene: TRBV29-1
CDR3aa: CSVDGGNLGGYTF
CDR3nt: TGCAGCGTCGATGGGGGGAACCTGGGCGGCTACACCTTC

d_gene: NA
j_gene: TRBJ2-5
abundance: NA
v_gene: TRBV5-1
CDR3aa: CASSTGHLTMETQYF
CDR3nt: TGCGCCAGCAGCACCGGACATCTCACCATGGAGACCCAGTACTTC

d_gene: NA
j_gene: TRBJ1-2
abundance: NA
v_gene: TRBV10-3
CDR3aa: CAISEHLGPGDGYTF
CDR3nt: TGTGCCATCAGTGAACATTTGGGGCCAGGAGATGGCTACACCTTC

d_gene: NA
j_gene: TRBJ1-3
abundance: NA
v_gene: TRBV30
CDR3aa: CACGWDRLSGNTIYF
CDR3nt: TGTGCCTGTGGATGGGATCGCCTCTCTGGAAACACCATATATTTT

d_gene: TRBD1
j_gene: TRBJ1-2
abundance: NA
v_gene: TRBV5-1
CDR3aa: CASSLDAGGNGYTF
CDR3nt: TGCGCCAGCAGCTTGGATGCAGGGGGCAATGGCTACACCTTC

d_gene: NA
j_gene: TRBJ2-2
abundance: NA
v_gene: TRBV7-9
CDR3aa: CASSYGGGNTGELFF
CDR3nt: TGTGCCAGCAGTTATGGAGGGGGGAACACCGGGGAGCTGTTTTTT

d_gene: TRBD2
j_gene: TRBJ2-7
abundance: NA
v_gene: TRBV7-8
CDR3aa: CASSLVRLGLVRYEQYF
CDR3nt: TGTGCCAGCAGCTTAGTGCGCCTGGGACTAGTTAGGTACGAGCAGTACTTC

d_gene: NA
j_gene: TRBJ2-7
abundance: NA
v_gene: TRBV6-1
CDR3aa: CASRTGTGTYEQYF
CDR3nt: TGTGCCAGCAGGACCGGGACGGGGACCTACGAGCAGTACTTC

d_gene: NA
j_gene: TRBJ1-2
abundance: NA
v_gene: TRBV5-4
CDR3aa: CASSPGAWTYGYTF
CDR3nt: TGTGCCAGCAGCCCCGGGGCGTGGACCTATGGCTACACCTTC

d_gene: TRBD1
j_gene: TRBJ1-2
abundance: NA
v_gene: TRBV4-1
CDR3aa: CASSQEPEGQLGGYTF
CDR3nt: TGCGCCAGCAGCCAAGAGCCGGAGGGACAGCTAGGGGGCTACACCTTC

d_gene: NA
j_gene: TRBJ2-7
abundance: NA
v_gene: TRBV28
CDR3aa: CASSLSPGSSYEQYF
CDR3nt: TGTGCCAGCAGTTTAAGCCCAGGGTCCTCCTACGAGCAGTACTTC

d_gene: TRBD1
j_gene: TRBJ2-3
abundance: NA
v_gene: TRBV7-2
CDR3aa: CASSSHRGGTDTQYF
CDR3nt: TGTGCCAGCAGCTCGCACAGGGGTGGGACAGATACGCAGTATTTT

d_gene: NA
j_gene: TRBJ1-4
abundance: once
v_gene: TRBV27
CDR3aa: CASSPWTVGNEKLFF
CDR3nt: TGTGCCAGCAGTCCATGGACAGTTGGTAATGAAAAACTGTTTTTT

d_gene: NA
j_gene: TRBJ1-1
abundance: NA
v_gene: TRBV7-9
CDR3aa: CASSFWRTGTFTEAFF
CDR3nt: TGTGCCAGCAGCTTTTGGAGAACCGGGACATTCACTGAAGCTTTCTTT

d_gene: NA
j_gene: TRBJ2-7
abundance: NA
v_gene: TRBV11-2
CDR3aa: CASSLFNRSSYEQYF
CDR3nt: TGTGCCAGCAGCTTATTTAATAGGAGCTCCTACGAGCAGTACTTC

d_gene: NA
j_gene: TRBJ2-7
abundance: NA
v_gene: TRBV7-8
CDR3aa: CASSLQGEQYF
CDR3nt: TGTGCCAGCAGCCTCCAGGGCGAGCAGTACTTC

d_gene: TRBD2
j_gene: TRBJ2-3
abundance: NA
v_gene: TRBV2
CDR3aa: CASSVASGLRTDTQYF
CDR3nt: TGTGCCAGCAGTGTGGCTAGCGGACTTAGAACAGATACGCAGTATTTT

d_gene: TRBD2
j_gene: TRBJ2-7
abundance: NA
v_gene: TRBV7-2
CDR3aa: CASSITGGRAGYEQYF
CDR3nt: TGTGCCAGCAGTATAACTGGCGGGAGGGCCGGATACGAGCAGTACTTC

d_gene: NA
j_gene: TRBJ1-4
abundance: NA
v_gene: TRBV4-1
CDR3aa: CASSQALGVEKLFF
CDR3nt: TGCGCCAGCAGCCAAGCCCTGGGGGTCGAAAAACTGTTTTTT

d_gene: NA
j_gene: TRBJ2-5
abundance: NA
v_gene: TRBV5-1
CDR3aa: CASSPRGQETQYF
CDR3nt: TGCGCCAGCAGCCCCCGAGGGCAAGAGACCCAGTACTTC

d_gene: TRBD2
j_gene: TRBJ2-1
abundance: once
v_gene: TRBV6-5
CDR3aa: CASSYSRSGGAHEQFF
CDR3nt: TGTGCCAGCAGTTACTCGCGAAGCGGGGGGGCCCATGAGCAGTTCTTC

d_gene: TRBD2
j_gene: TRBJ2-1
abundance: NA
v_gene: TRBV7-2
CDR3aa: CASSPRGLAGVEEQFF
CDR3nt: TGTGCCAGCAGCCCCCGGGGACTAGCGGGAGTTGAGGAGCAGTTCTTC

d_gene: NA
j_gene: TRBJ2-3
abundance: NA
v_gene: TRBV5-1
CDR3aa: CASSLVGLGTDTQYF
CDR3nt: TGCGCCAGCAGCTTAGTGGGGCTCGGCACAGATACGCAGTATTTT

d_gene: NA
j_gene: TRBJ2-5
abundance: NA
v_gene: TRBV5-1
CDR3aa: CASSLQGQGKETQYF
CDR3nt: TGCGCCAGCAGCTTGCAAGGGCAGGGGAAAGAGACCCAGTACTTC

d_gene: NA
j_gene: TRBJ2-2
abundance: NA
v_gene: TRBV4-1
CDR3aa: CASSQRTENTGELFF
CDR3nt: TGCGCCAGCAGCCAACGTACAGAGAACACCGGGGAGCTGTTTTTT

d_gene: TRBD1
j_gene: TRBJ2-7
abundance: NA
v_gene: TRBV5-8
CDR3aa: CASSLQGAATFEQYF
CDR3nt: TGTGCCAGCAGCCTCCAGGGGGCCGCTACTTTCGAGCAGTACTTC

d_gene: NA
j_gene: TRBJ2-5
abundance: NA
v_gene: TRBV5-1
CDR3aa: CASSELRGLKETQYF
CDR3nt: TGCGCCAGCTCGGAGCTGCGGGGGCTAAAAGAGACCCAGTACTTC

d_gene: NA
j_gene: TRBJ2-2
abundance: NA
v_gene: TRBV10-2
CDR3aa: CASSRTNTGELFF
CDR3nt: TGCGCCAGCAGTCGGACTAACACCGGGGAGCTGTTTTTT

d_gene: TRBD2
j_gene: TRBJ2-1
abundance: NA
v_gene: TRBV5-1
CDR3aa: CASSLAVTSGSYNEQFF
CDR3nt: TGCGCCAGCAGCTTGGCCGTGACTAGCGGGAGTTACAATGAGCAGTTCTTC

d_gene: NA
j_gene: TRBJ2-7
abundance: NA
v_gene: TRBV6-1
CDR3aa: CASRPSDRSFYEQYF
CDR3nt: TGTGCCAGCAGACCGTCGGACCGAAGTTTCTACGAGCAGTACTTC

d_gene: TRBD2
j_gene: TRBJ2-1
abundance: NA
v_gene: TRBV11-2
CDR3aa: CASSPQTGLAGGFEQFF
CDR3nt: TGTGCCAGCAGCCCCCAGACGGGGCTAGCGGGAGGGTTTGAGCAGTTCTTC

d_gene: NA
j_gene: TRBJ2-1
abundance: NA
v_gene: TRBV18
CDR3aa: CASSPPGRFPYNEQFF
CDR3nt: TGTGCCAGCTCACCACCGGGGCGATTTCCCTACAATGAGCAGTTCTTC

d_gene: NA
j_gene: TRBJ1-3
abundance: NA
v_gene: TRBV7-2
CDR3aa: CASSASRGSGNTIYF
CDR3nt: TGTGCCAGCAGCGCCAGCAGGGGTTCGGGAAACACCATATATTTT

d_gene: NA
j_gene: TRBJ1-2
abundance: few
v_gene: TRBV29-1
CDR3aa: CSVARPEGGYTF
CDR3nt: TGCAGCGTTGCCAGACCAGAGGGCGGCTACACCTTC

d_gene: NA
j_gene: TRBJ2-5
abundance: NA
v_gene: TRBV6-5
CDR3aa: CASSYVGKGETQYF
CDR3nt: TGTGCCAGCAGTTACGTGGGAAAAGGGGAGACCCAGTACTTC

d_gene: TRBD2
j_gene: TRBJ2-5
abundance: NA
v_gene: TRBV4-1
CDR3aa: CASSGGLALIRETQYF
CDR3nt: TGCGCCAGCAGCGGCGGACTAGCCCTAATTCGGGAGACCCAGTACTTC

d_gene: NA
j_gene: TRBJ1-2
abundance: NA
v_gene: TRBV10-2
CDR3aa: CASGMTLPYGYTF
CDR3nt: TGCGCCAGCGGGATGACACTGCCCTATGGCTACACCTTC

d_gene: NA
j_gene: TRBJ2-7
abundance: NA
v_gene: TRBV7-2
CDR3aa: CASSSLQAYEQYF
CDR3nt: TGTGCCAGCAGCTCGTTACAGGCCTACGAGCAGTACTTC

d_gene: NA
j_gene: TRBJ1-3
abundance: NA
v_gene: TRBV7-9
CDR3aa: CASSLAEKSGNTIYF
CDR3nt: TGTGCCAGCAGCTTAGCGGAGAAGTCTGGAAACACCATATATTTT

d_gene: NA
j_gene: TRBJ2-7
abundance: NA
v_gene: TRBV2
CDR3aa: CASSEVYEQYF
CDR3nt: TGTGCCAGCAGTGAAGTATACGAGCAGTACTTC

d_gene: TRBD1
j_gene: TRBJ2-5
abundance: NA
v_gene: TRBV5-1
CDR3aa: CASSIQGAEETQYF
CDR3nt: TGCGCCAGCAGCATACAGGGGGCGGAGGAGACCCAGTACTTC

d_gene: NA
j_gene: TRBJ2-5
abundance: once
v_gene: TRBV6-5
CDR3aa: CASKASGWTQYF
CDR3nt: TGTGCCAGCAAGGCCAGCGGATGGACCCAGTACTTC